Listed below are T cell receptor beta chains from one sample, sequenced in a study of T-cell memory formation after mild COVID-19. TCRdb processed the 5' RACE reads anew with MiXCR; each CDR3 protein has one entry. The sample includes approximately 500,000 distinct CDR3 sequences, 20% to 30% seen only once; the top ten take under 15%. The sequenced sample was PBMCs or a T cell subset sorted from them (not recorded which). The receptor set was obtained from an adult woman who had mild COVID-19 (a few samples of this study predate the infection). Cell type and time point are not known. The CDR3 runs from the conserved cysteine through the conserved F or W. The D gene is left open where the match is weak. Clone size is shown for a subset of rows, as once, few, many or a class of expanded clone.

J | D | size | V | CDR3 | DNA
TRBJ1-1 | NA | NA | TRBV27 | CASRVGASNTEAFF | TGTGCCAGCAGAGTGGGGGCTTCGAACACTGAAGCTTTCTTT
TRBJ2-7 | NA | few | TRBV5-1 | CASSLEPGLPYEQYF | TGCGCCAGCAGCTTAGAACCGGGACTTCCCTACGAGCAGTACTTC
TRBJ2-7 | TRBD1 | few | TRBV6-5 | CASSPRTGDIYEQYF | TGTGCCAGCAGCCCCAGGACAGGTGACATCTACGAGCAGTACTTC
TRBJ1-2 | TRBD1 | NA | TRBV10-3 | CAISEPLSLSTGNYGYTF | TGTGCCATCAGTGAGCCCCTCTCACTATCGACAGGGAACTATGGCTACACCTTC
TRBJ1-6 | NA | NA | TRBV2 | CASSEADGASPLHF | TGTGCCAGCAGTGAAGCGGACGGGGCCTCACCCCTCCACTTT
TRBJ1-2 | NA | few | TRBV20-1 | CSARDNWWGKEDGYTF | TGCAGTGCTAGAGATAATTGGTGGGGGAAGGAGGATGGCTACACCTTC
TRBJ2-3 | NA | NA | TRBV4-3 | CASSQDPLGRASTDTQYF | TGCGCCAGCAGCCAAGATCCCCTCGGCAGGGCCAGCACAGATACGCAGTATTTT
TRBJ2-1 | NA | NA | TRBV4-2 | CASSQDVSGLTYNEQFF | TGTGCCAGCAGCCAAGATGTCTCAGGACTAACCTACAATGAGCAGTTCTTC
TRBJ2-1 | TRBD2 | few | TRBV7-2 | CASSSPLLAGTNEQFF | TGTGCCAGCAGCTCCCCCTTACTAGCGGGGACCAATGAGCAGTTCTTC
TRBJ2-1 | TRBD2 | few | TRBV5-1 | CASSSDVGLAGAQFF | TGCGCCAGCAGCTCGGATGTGGGACTAGCGGGAGCTCAGTTCTTC
TRBJ2-2 | TRBD1 | many | TRBV10-3 | CAITGTGFTGELFF | TGTGCCATCACCGGGACAGGCTTCACCGGGGAGCTGTTTTTT
TRBJ2-5 | TRBD1 | few | TRBV12-3/TRBV12-4 | CASSPDRGFQETQYF | TGTGCCAGCAGTCCGGACAGGGGATTTCAAGAGACCCAGTACTTC
TRBJ2-7 | NA | NA | TRBV7-2 | CASSLRRDPNEQYF | TGTGCCAGCAGCTTACGGCGAGATCCCAACGAGCAGTACTTC
TRBJ2-4 | TRBD1 | NA | TRBV5-1 | CASSPGTGSLKNIQYF | TGCGCCAGCAGCCCCGGGACAGGATCACTAAAAAACATTCAGTACTTC
TRBJ1-2 | TRBD1 | NA | TRBV20-1 | CSALGQVYGYTF | TGCAGTGCTTTGGGACAGGTCTATGGCTACACCTTC
TRBJ2-7 | TRBD1 | NA | TRBV7-2 | CASSLQGTASYEQYF | TGTGCCAGCAGCTTACAGGGGACAGCTTCCTACGAGCAGTACTTC
TRBJ2-5 | NA | few | TRBV6-5 | CASSRLTRSEETQYF | TGTGCCAGCAGTCGCCTAACTAGGTCGGAAGAGACCCAGTACTTC
TRBJ2-1 | NA | NA | TRBV6-6 | CASSYSNQRSSSYNEQFF | TGTGCCAGCAGTTACTCAAACCAGCGGTCCAGCTCCTACAATGAGCAGTTCTTC
TRBJ2-7 | NA | few | TRBV25-1 | CASSGKQALSAANYEQYF | TGTGCCAGCAGTGGAAAACAGGCCCTATCCGCCGCCAACTACGAGCAGTACTTC
TRBJ2-3 | TRBD2 | few | TRBV24-1 | CATSDPGAAGVTDTQYF | TGTGCCACCAGTGATCCCGGAGCAGCGGGAGTTACAGATACGCAGTATTTT
TRBJ2-3 | NA | few | TRBV28 | CASSPLRTPFSTDTQYF | TGTGCCAGCAGTCCCCTACGGACTCCCTTCAGCACAGATACGCAGTATTTT
TRBJ2-1 | NA | NA | TRBV20-1 | CSARGAKAGYNEQFF | TGCAGTGCTAGAGGGGCCAAGGCGGGGTACAATGAGCAGTTCTTC
TRBJ1-2 | NA | NA | TRBV5-6 | CASSLGTMSYGYTF | TGTGCCAGCAGCTTGGGGACGATGAGCTATGGCTACACCTTC
TRBJ2-7 | NA | few | TRBV15 | CATSRDRAVGDEQYF | TGTGCCACCAGCAGAGATAGGGCGGTCGGTGACGAGCAGTACTTC
TRBJ2-3 | TRBD1 | NA | TRBV5-1 | CASSLATGSSTDTQYF | TGCGCCAGCAGCTTGGCGACAGGGTCCAGCACAGATACGCAGTATTTT
TRBJ2-5 | NA | few | TRBV29-1 | CSVKDGHKYF | TGCAGCGTGAAGGACGGCCACAAGTACTTC
TRBJ1-1 | NA | NA | TRBV3-1 | CASSQDGGVNTEAFF | TGTGCCAGCAGCCAAGACGGCGGAGTGAACACTGAAGCTTTCTTT
TRBJ1-1 | NA | NA | TRBV24-1 | CATHPGGKGSGTEAFF | TGTGCCACCCACCCCGGGGGAAAGGGGTCAGGCACTGAAGCTTTCTTT
TRBJ1-1 | NA | few | TRBV7-3 | CASSLTGAAEAFF | TGTGCCAGCAGCTTAACGGGGGCAGCTGAAGCTTTCTTT
TRBJ2-1 | TRBD2 | NA | TRBV7-8 | CASRGLAGINEQFF | TGTGCCAGCAGGGGGCTAGCGGGCATTAATGAGCAGTTCTTC
TRBJ2-3 | TRBD2 | few | TRBV20-1 | CSAPTSGRRTDTQYF | TGCAGTGCTCCAACTAGCGGGCGGCGCACAGATACGCAGTATTTT
TRBJ2-7 | TRBD2 | NA | TRBV9 | CASSTAPGGEYEQYF | TGTGCCAGCAGCACCGCTCCGGGGGGAGAATACGAGCAGTACTTC
TRBJ2-2 | NA | NA | TRBV5-1 | CASSAHGDSNTGELFF | TGCGCCAGCAGCGCCCACGGGGATTCGAACACCGGGGAGCTGTTTTTT
TRBJ1-5 | TRBD1 | few | TRBV18 | CASSDRGLGNQPQHF | TGTGCCAGCTCAGACAGGGGGCTGGGCAATCAGCCCCAGCATTTT
TRBJ1-2 | NA | few | TRBV24-1 | CATSDRVGYTF | TGTGCCACCAGTGATAGAGTTGGCTACACCTTC
TRBJ1-2 | NA | once | TRBV4-1 | CASSQATPLRGYTF | TGCGCCAGCAGCCAAGCAACCCCTCTCCGGGGCTACACCTTC
TRBJ2-1 | TRBD1 | NA | TRBV7-3 | CASSLTVDREGNEQFF | TGTGCCAGCAGCTTAACCGTGGACAGGGAAGGAAATGAGCAGTTCTTC
TRBJ1-2 | NA | few | TRBV5-1 | CASSLESATAGYTF | TGCGCCAGCAGCTTGGAATCCGCGACGGCAGGCTACACCTTC
TRBJ2-1 | TRBD1 | NA | TRBV24-1 | CATGQGARNEQFF | TGTGCCACTGGGCAGGGGGCGAGGAATGAGCAGTTCTTC
TRBJ2-1 | NA | NA | TRBV6-5 | CASSTTHHEQFF | TGTGCCAGCAGTACGACTCATCATGAGCAGTTCTTC
TRBJ2-3 | TRBD1 | few | TRBV6-2/TRBV6-3 | CASSYSGTEESSTDTQYF | TGTGCCAGCAGTTACTCCGGGACAGAGGAATCTAGCACAGATACGCAGTATTTT
TRBJ1-1 | NA | NA | TRBV3-1 | CASSQRGGRGTEAFF | TGTGCCAGCAGCCAACGGGGCGGGCGAGGCACTGAAGCTTTCTTT
TRBJ2-2 | TRBD1 | few | TRBV19 | CASRLQGAVGELFF | TGTGCCAGTAGATTACAGGGGGCGGTCGGGGAGCTGTTTTTT
TRBJ1-2 | NA | NA | TRBV6-5 | CASSGAGYQRRVGYTF | TGTGCCAGCTCCGGGGCAGGGTATCAGAGAAGGGTAGGCTACACCTTC
TRBJ2-5 | NA | NA | TRBV13 | CASARGQETQYF | TGTGCCAGCGCCCGGGGCCAGGAGACCCAGTACTTC